The text below deals with one T cell receptor beta chain. Its antigen is not yet known. No much larger clone is present one base from it, and per-base qualities are unavailable. This record comes from a study of Ad26.COV2.S vaccination and SARS-CoV-2 variants (TCRdb year 2021). General notes on the study: Sequencing of the TCRbeta repertoire served to evaluate the specificity and breadth of SARS-CoV-2-reactive T cell receptors following Ad26.COV2.S vaccination. The TCR-sequenced set comprised approximately 32 samples: approximately 19 Ad26.COV2.S vaccine recipients, 5 placebo recipients and 8 SARS-CoV-2 convalescent individuals.

Findings and caveats that apply to the study as a whole: Higher spike-specific TCR breadth was observed in Ad26.COV2.S recipients than in placebo recipients (P = 0.0014). The authors noted that the TCR breadth and depth analyses may have underestimated total T cell responses. Substantial breadth of spike-specific CD8+ and CD4+ T cell responses was reported after vaccination. Comparable non-spike TCR breadth was observed between vaccine and placebo recipients, consistent with only spike being contained in the vaccine.

For CDR1 and CDR2, the germline V gene lists LGHNT and FRNRAP. From the cysteine up to the phenylalanine, the CDR3 has a length of 14 residues. CDR3 DNA is the only sequence kept; it has 42 bases, read in frame from the first base. The germline ends are 8 bases apart after V is trimmed by 3 bases and J by 2 bases. The time point tag for this specimen amounts to: individuals recovered from natural SARS-CoV-2 infection. The immunoSEQ Assay was the method used to sequence TCRbeta CDR3 regions. After extraction, genomic DNA underwent amplification by bias-controlled multiplex PCR, followed by high-throughput sequencing. As for the original processing: To quantify the absolute abundance of each unique TCRbeta CDR3 region, sequences were collapsed and filtered. T cell fraction was estimated by normalizing TCRbeta template counts to usable DNA, which was measured by amplifying reference genes present in all nucleated cells. Repertoire TCRs were annotated as SARS-CoV-2-specific by exact matching of V gene, CDR3 amino acid sequence and J gene to a known reactive TCR set. The reference SARS-CoV-2 TCR set came from MIRA and was filtered for enrichment in COVID-19-positive ImmuneCODE repertoires, removing public or cross-reactive TCRs. Drawing on the MIRA antigens, annotated TCRs were analysed further at the level of specific ORF or position within ORF. Breadth was defined as annotated unique rearrangements over total unique productive rearrangements; depth was the summed frequency of those rearrangements. Group comparisons of TCR breadth used two-sided Wilcoxon rank-sum tests. The clones in this table, taken by TCRdb from immuneACCESS, are in-frame only. Not every clone is retained; where verified, under half of the shortfall comes from an unresolved V gene, and the cause of the rest is unknown. V and J calls and clone size are copied from that table; D and trimming were computed from the DNA. The sample table holds approximately 90,000 clones, of which approximately 82% were seen once. Clones ranked in the top ten supply 16% of the sample.

The sequence was collected from a human donor who had recovered from COVID-19. The material was peripheral blood, obtained after recovery from COVID-19. The receptor chain draws on TRBV12-5 and TRBJ2-1, with the D call tentatively TRBD1 or TRBD2, each fitting 5 bases. The CDR3 protein: CASGFGGTYNEQFF. The base sequence is TGTGCTAGTGGTTTTGGGGGTACCTACAATGAGCAGTTCTTC.